This T cell receptor beta chain was retrieved from a study of blood T cell repertoires in COVID-19. Whole-study context: Samples came from the United States, Italy and Spain, spanning acute and convalescent COVID-19.

Clinical histories supplied by participants themselves formed the basis of cohort assignment. In regard to this clone: Other DNA sequences in the same sample also yield this CDR3.

V dropped 2 bases and J dropped 5; count of bases not matched to a gene: 5. This CDR3 has 14 residues. Per germline, CDR1 SGDLS and CDR2 YYNGEE. Per the original methods: Estimated nucleated cell counts came from reference gene primer amplification. Generated by immunoSEQ multiplex PCR, the TCRdb table keeps only in-frame clones and is missing some. That table gives V, J and clone size, and the DNA gave D and trimming. The sample has over 300,000 clones; roughly 90% are singletons. Material for sequencing was PBMCs or T cells enriched from blood (not recorded which). The clonotype comes from a woman aged 25 to 45 with acute COVID-19. The chain joins TRBV9 to TRBJ1-1, with 8 positions matching TRBD1. The chain's CDR3 is CASSVGTGGTEAFF. The CDR3 region has the DNA TGTGCCAGCAGCGTCGGGACAGGTGGTACTGAAGCTTTCTTT.